Shown below are 29 T cell receptor beta chains from a single sample sequenced in a study of breast tumors, draining lymph nodes, adjacent tissues. Samples came from axillary lymph nodes draining the breast cancer. TCRdb itself ran the multiplex PCR reads through MiXCR, one entry per CDR3 protein. The sample yields around 130,000 distinct CDR3 sequences, about 20% seen once. Source material: axillary lymph node tissue. The origin of the receptors is a female donor with breast cancer. Some clones in this sample may be carry-over from other donors' samples.

This clonotype was picked up many times. The chain is built from TRBV20-1 and TRBJ2-7; 10 nucleotides align to TRBD2. Germline CDR1 is DFQATT and CDR2 is SNEGSKA (reference sequence). There are 19 residues in the CDR3. Trimming at V came to 0 bases and at J to 0 bases, leaving 14 bases not matched to a gene. CDR3 region: CSARDLFKLAGAPSYEQYF. DNA of the CDR3: TGCAGTGCTAGAGATCTTTTTAAGCTAGCGGGAGCCCCCTCCTACGAGCAGTACTTC.

This clonotype showed up many times. The rearrangement uses TRBV10-3 and TRBJ1-3, with TRBD1 as a possible D gene (6 bases). V shed 9 bases and J shed 1 base, with 10 bases lying between them. Germline V lookup: CDR1 ENHRY, CDR2 SYGVKD. The CDR3 is made up of 13 amino acids. CDR3 sequence reads: CAITDRSGNTIYF. The CDR3 DNA sequence: TGTGCCATAACGGACAGATCTGGAAACACCATATATTTT.

This clonotype has a count of ten or more. DNA for the CDR3: TGCGCCAGCAGCTTGCGGACAGACGGCTACAATGAGCAGTTCTTC. Encoded protein: CASSLRTDGYNEQFF. The V gene is TRBV5-1, the J gene TRBJ2-1; a possible D gene is TRBD1 (6 bases). The CDR3 loop spans 15 amino acids. V was trimmed by 1 base and J by 3 bases, leaving 11 bases between them. CDR1 and CDR2 from the germline V gene are SGHRS and YFSETQ. The variable domain in full, with the rest retrieved from reference TRBV5-1 and TRBJ2-1, is KAGVTQTPRYLIKTRGQQVTLSCSPISGHRSVSWYQQTPGQGLQFLFEYFSETQRNKGNFPGRFSGRQFSNSRSEMNVSTLELGDSALYLCASSLRTDGYNEQFFGPGTRLTVL.

This clonotype has at least ten counts. In nucleotides, the CDR3 is TGCAGCGTTGCACGCGACGGCTACGAGCAGTACTTC. Its translation: CSVARDGYEQYF. The chain combines TRBV29-1 with TRBJ2-7; D unresolved. The V end was cut by 4 bases, the J end by 3 bases, with 10 bases between. The germline V gene has CDR1 SQVTM and CDR2 ANQGSEA. The CDR3 sequence is 12 residues long.

This clonotype was picked up many times. The chain carries TRBV15 and TRBJ1-3; unclear D gene. CDR3 length equals 16 residues. CDR1 is LNHNV and CDR2 is YYDKDF in the germline V gene (reference sequence). The V and J ends lost 4 bases and 0 bases respectively, with 13 bases between them. The CDR3: CATSNPGRISGNTIYF. The CDR3 nucleotides read TGTGCCACCAGCAACCCGGGTAGGATCTCTGGAAACACCATATATTTT.

This clonotype was observed at least ten times. The rearrangement joins TRBV10-3 to TRBJ1-4, with TRBD1 matching 9 bases. Germline V gene sequence: CDR1 ENHRY, CDR2 SYGVKD. With V trimmed by 4 bases and J by 7 bases, 4 bases remained unmatched. The CDR3 contains 14 residues. CDR3 DNA: TGTGCCATCAGTGGCACAGGGGGCTCTGAAAAACTGTTTTTT. This sequence encodes CAISGTGGSEKLFF.

This clonotype has at least ten counts. The chain has TRBV18 and TRBJ2-7; D gene ambiguous. The V gene lost 3 bases and the J gene lost 0 bases, with 3 bases spanning the gap. The germline gives CDR1 KGHSH, CDR2 LQKENI. The CDR3 is 12 amino acids. The CDR3 reads CASSPTSYEQYF. As DNA, the CDR3 is TGTGCCAGCTCACCTACCTCCTACGAGCAGTACTTC.

This clonotype showed up many times. J is TRBJ1-6 and V is TRBV3-1; no definite D call. The CDR3 extends over 15 amino acids. Germline CDR1 is LGHDT and CDR2 is YNNKEL (reference sequence). Trimming stripped 1 base from V and 4 bases from J, with 8 bases between. The CDR3 loop is CASSQARVYNSPLHF. The CDR3, as DNA: TGTGCCAGCAGCCAAGCAAGGGTATATAATTCACCCCTCCACTTT.

This clonotype was seen a few times. This rearrangement joins TRBV6-5 to TRBJ2-5; D remains ambiguous. Trimming pared 3 bases from V and 5 bases from J, leaving 13 bases between. The germline gives CDR1 MNHEY, CDR2 SVGAGI. This CDR3 has 14 amino acids. CDR3: CASSYRTRRETQYF. CDR3 coding DNA: TGTGCCAGCAGTTATCGGACCCGACGCGAGACCCAGTACTTC.

On this clonotype: This may arise from a read error, as a much more abundant clone is one base away. CDR3 protein: CASSPRRVSGSTIYF. The DNA of the CDR3 is TGTGCCAGCAGCCCCCGGAGGGTGTCTGGAAGCACCATATATTTT. This sequence joins TRBV7-9 and TRBJ1-3; D uncertain. Germline CDR1 and CDR2: SEHNR and FQNEAQ (reference sequence). The CDR3 spans 15 residues.

In the case of this clonotype: This could be a read error, since a much larger clone is one nucleotide away. The conserved phenylalanine or tryptophan normally closing the CDR3 is absent here, so this likely arose from a read error. The chain links TRBV6-5 to TRBJ2-7; D is perhaps TRBD1 or TRBD2 (7 bases each). This CDR3 has 14 residues. The V gene's germline CDR1 is MNHEY and CDR2 SVGAGI. Trimming took 6 bases from V and 7 from J, leaving 19 bases between them. In DNA form, the CDR3 reads TGTGCCAGCAGCCCCGCAGGGGGGGGTAGGGAGCAGTACCTC. Amino acid sequence: CASSPAGGGREQYL.

This clonotype was observed once. The chain joins TRBV20-1 to TRBJ1-1; D is unresolved. The CDR3 totals 14 residues. CDR1 is DFQATT, CDR2 SNEGSKA, per germline (reference sequence). The V end lost 2 bases, the J end lost 0 bases, and 10 bases lay between the germline ends. The CDR3 DNA sequence: TGCAGTGCTAGAATCCCCGGCTTGAACACTGAAGCTTTCTTT. Translating gives CSARIPGLNTEAFF.

This clonotype was detected many times. The chain has TRBV6-5 and TRBJ2-1; 7 nucleotides agree with TRBD1. The CDR3 loop spans 16 amino acids. V was clipped by 6 bases and J by 9 bases; unmatched bases: 17. Germline CDR1 and CDR2: MNHEY and SVGAGI. CDR3 sequence reads: CASSYGDHTGVGEQFF. The CDR3 nucleotides are TGTGCCAGCAGCTACGGAGACCATACAGGGGTGGGTGAGCAGTTCTTC.

This clonotype has at least ten counts. The chain uses TRBV2 and TRBJ1-6, with 8 nucleotides matching TRBD1. Germline CDR1 and CDR2: SNHLY and FYNNEI. V was clipped by 6 bases and J by 8 bases; unmatched bases: 12. This CDR3 spans 16 amino acids. The DNA of the CDR3 is TGTGCCAGCAGGGACCAGGGGGCGCGGATTGATTCACCCCTCCACTTT. It yields the protein CASRDQGARIDSPLHF.

This clonotype was seen ten or more times. The V gene is TRBV20-1, the J gene TRBJ2-7, with TRBD1 matching over 11 bases. V lost 7 bases and J lost 6; bases outside the gene matches: 8. The CDR3 loop spans 13 amino acids. Germline V gene lookup returns CDR1 DFQATT and CDR2 SNEGSKA (reference sequence). CDR3 region: CSVLGGTGGEQYF. The CDR3 bases are TGCAGTGTATTGGGGGGGACAGGGGGCGAGCAGTACTTC.

This clonotype appeared many times. This sequence joins TRBV24-1 and TRBJ2-5, with 10 bases lining up with TRBD2. The J segment lost 5 bases and the V segment lost 4 bases, leaving 6 bases of the junction unmatched. The CDR3 covers 15 residues. Germline-derived CDR1 and CDR2 are KGHDR and SFDVKD. This CDR3 is CATSDTRTSGETQYF. In DNA form, the CDR3 reads TGTGCCACCAGTGACACTCGGACTAGCGGTGAGACCCAGTACTTC.

This clonotype was observed at least ten times. The chain is built from TRBV20-1 and TRBJ1-6; unclear D gene. Germline CDR1 is DFQATT and CDR2 is SNEGSKA (reference sequence). The CDR3 is 15 amino acids. V lost 6 bases and J lost 0, with 12 bases in between. The CDR3 region has the DNA TGCAGTGCGCAATTGAGGAGCTCCTATAATTCACCCCTCCACTTT. It translates to CSAQLRSSYNSPLHF.

In the case of this clonotype: This CDR3 fails to terminate in the conserved phenylalanine or tryptophan, so it likely reflects a read error. This rearrangement joins TRBV30 to TRBJ2-7; weak D call: TRBD1 (6 bases). The CDR3 runs to 15 residues. The germline V gene encodes CDR1 GTSNPN and CDR2 SVGIG (reference sequence). The CDR3 nucleotides read TGTGCCTGGAGTCTCAATCAGGGGTACTCCTGCGAGCAGTACCTC. Its protein is CAWSLNQGYSCEQYL.

This clonotype has a count of ten or more. The chain uses TRBV4-1 and TRBJ2-1; maybe TRBD1 (6 bases). Trimming shortened V by 4 bases and J by 1 base, and 23 bases separated the two germline ends. CDR1 is MGHRA, CDR2 YSYEKL, per germline. The CDR3 spans 19 residues. The CDR3: CASSRTPGTRPGSYNEQFF. CDR3 bases: TGCGCCAGCAGCCGAACCCCCGGGACACGACCTGGGTCCTACAATGAGCAGTTCTTC.

This clonotype was picked up a small number of times. The chain uses TRBV27 and TRBJ1-2; 10 bases agree with TRBD1. This CDR3 contains 13 residues. J lost 8 bases, V lost 5 bases, and 5 bases had no gene match. CDR1 MNHEY and CDR2 SMNVEV come from the germline V gene (reference sequence). The DNA of the CDR3 is TGTGCCAGCAGTAAGGGGACAGGGGACGGCTACACCTTC. As protein: CASSKGTGDGYTF.

The chain has TRBV10-3 and TRBJ2-3; no firm D call. CDR1 is ENHRY, CDR2 SYGVKD, per germline. The CDR3 runs 11 residues. V was clipped by 3 bases and J by 4 bases, with 2 bases between them. CDR3 region: CAISESDTQYF. The CDR3 DNA is TGTGCCATCAGTGAATCAGATACGCAGTATTTT.

This clonotype was detected only a few times. Being one base from a much bigger clone, this may be a read error. The chain recombines TRBV7-2 with TRBJ2-7; the D is unclear. The CDR3 contains 14 residues. Germline-derived CDR1 and CDR2 are SGHTA and FQGNSA. V was trimmed by 6 bases and J by 2 bases, leaving 14 bases between them. The CDR3 DNA is TGTGCCAGCAGAGTGACTGGCGGAGCCTACGAGCAGTACTTC. Protein: CASRVTGGAYEQYF. The complete variable domain, with remaining parts taken from reference TRBV7-2 and TRBJ2-7, reads GAGVSQSPSNKVTEKGKDVELRCDPISGHTALYWYRQSLGQGLEFLIYFQGNSAPDKSGLPSDRFSAERTGGSVSTLTIQRTQQEDSAVYLCASRVTGGAYEQYFGPGTRLTVT.

Concerning this clonotype: A junction end diverges from the germline sequence, so it may reflect a read error. The chain employs TRBV4-1 and TRBJ2-5; TRBD1 is a possible D gene (5 bases). This CDR3 comprises 13 residues. Germline V gene data show CDR1 as MGHRA and CDR2 as YSYEKL. The CDR3 sequence is CASSRTFQEAQYF. In DNA form, the CDR3 reads TGCGCCAGCAGCCGGACATTCCAAGAGGCCCAGTACTTC.

This clonotype was detected many times. The chain uses TRBV7-9 and TRBJ1-2, with 9 bases aligning to TRBD1. Losses at the gene ends were 6 bases for V and 6 bases for J; bases not matched to a gene: 17. Germline CDR1 and CDR2: SEHNR and FQNEAQ (reference sequence). CDR3 size: 17 residues. The CDR3: CASRSTWTGVVANGYTF. CDR3 sequence (DNA): TGTGCCAGCAGGTCAACCTGGACAGGGGTGGTTGCTAATGGCTACACCTTC.

A word on this clonotype: This sequence may be a read error, since a much larger clone differs from it by one base. The chain is built from TRBV4-1 and TRBJ2-5; the D gene is possibly TRBD1 (5 bases). This CDR3 is built from 16 residues. The germline V and J ends were trimmed by 4 bases and 4 bases, with 19 bases remaining between them. Per germline, CDR1 MGHRA and CDR2 YSYEKL. The CDR3 loop reads CASSPIGQYKRETQYF. Written as DNA, the CDR3 is TGCGCCAGCAGCCCAATTGGACAATACAAGCGAGAGACCCAGTACTTC.

The chain joins TRBV30 to TRBJ1-2, with TRBD1 matching over 7 bases. CDR3 length: 10 amino acids. J lost 9 bases, V lost 5 bases, and 3 bases had no gene match. Per germline, CDR1 GTSNPN and CDR2 SVGIG (reference sequence). The CDR3 nucleotides read TGTGCCTGGGGACAGGAACGCTACACCTTC. Its translation is CAWGQERYTF.

This clonotype was seen ten or more times. The chain carries TRBV19 and TRBJ2-7, with D hard to call. Trimming left V 5 bases short and J 2 bases short, with 16 bases between. The CDR3 totals 15 residues. CDR1 is LNHDA and CDR2 is SQIVND in the germline V gene (reference sequence). As DNA, the CDR3 is TGTGCCAGTAGTTCCTTTTTGGGCCTAACCTACGAGCAGTACTTC. Protein: CASSSFLGLTYEQYF.

This clonotype was detected many times. V and J are TRBV9 and TRBJ2-1; D gene unclear. The CDR3 spans 14 residues. V was trimmed by 0 bases and J by 6 bases, leaving 10 bases between them. Germline assignment: CDR1 SGDLS and CDR2 YYNGEE. The CDR3 coding sequence is TGTGCCAGCAGCGTAGGCGCCGGATTCAATGAGCAGTTCTTC. Protein product: CASSVGAGFNEQFF.

This clonotype was recorded at least ten times. The V and J genes are TRBV5-4 and TRBJ2-1; D call uncertain. The CDR3 length is 13 residues. Trimming removed 3 bases from V and 7 bases from J, with 11 bases in between. Germline V gives CDR1 SGHNT, CDR2 YYREEE (reference sequence). The CDR3 sequence is CASSSEVGNEQFF. The CDR3 bases are TGTGCCAGCAGCTCTGAGGTGGGGAATGAGCAGTTCTTC.